The source of this T cell receptor (beta chain) is a study of blood T cell repertoires in COVID-19. As for the study in general: Italy, Spain and the United States were the sources of the convalescent and acute COVID-19 samples. Sample material is recorded as cDNA or gDNA derived from T cells, B-cell-depleted T cells, or PBMCs.

In the original workflow: Reference gene primers were amplified, and this amplification served to estimate nucleated cell counts. Measured with immunoSEQ multiplex PCR; TCRdb has only the in-frame clones, and not every one. Clonal size and the V and J genes are those of that table, whereas D and trimming came from the DNA. The table includes about 150,000 clones, 88% detected once. This CDR3 has 16 residues. The junction had 11 bases not matched to a gene; V was cut back by 4 bases and J by 3 bases. The TCR comes from a man aged 45-65 years who had recovered from COVID-19. The chain is built from TRBV23-1 and TRBJ2-5, with 7 bases that match TRBD1. TRBV23-1 is classed as an ORF, of uncertain function. The sequenced sample consisted of peripheral blood. The CDR3 sequence is CASSPRETGRKETQYF. The CDR3 DNA is TGCGCCAGCAGTCCCAGGGAGACAGGGCGAAAAGAGACCCAGTACTTC.